The 30 T cell receptor beta chains in this list originate from one sample, sequenced in a study of T cell clonality in common variable immunodeficiency. Using immunoSEQ multiplex PCR, the repertoire was profiled, and TCRdb retains in-frame clones only, with some absent. The repertoire shows tens of thousands of clones, none seen only once; the top ten take around 1.7%. Sequenced material: peripheral blood mononuclear cells. Receptors were obtained from a person between 18 and 75 years old in good health.

This clone occurred many times. The read ends 3 residues before the CDR3 terminus; that terminus is restored from the germline J gene. The chain is built from TRBV6-2 or TRBV6-3 and TRBJ2-6; D remains ambiguous. The CDR3 runs 14 residues. Germline loops: CDR1 MNHEY, CDR2 SVGEGT. V lost 4 bases and J lost 5, with 9 bases in between. The DNA read from the CDR3 is TGTGCCAGCAGTTCCAACTTCTGGGCCAACGTC. Protein sequence: CASSSNFWANV. The full CDR3 is CASSSNFWANVLTF.

Ten or more counts support this clone. The read ends 3 residues shy of where the CDR3 ends; the end is completed using the germline J gene. This chain links TRBV7-6 with TRBJ2-3, with 13 bases that match TRBD2. The germline V gene has CDR1 SGHVS and CDR2 FNYEAQ. The junction had 7 bases not matched to a gene; V was cut back by 8 bases and J by 2 bases. This CDR3 comprises 16 residues. The DNA read from the CDR3 is TGTGCCAGCGGAACACTAGCGGGAGGGTCCACAGATACG. It codes for CASGTLAGGSTDT. The CDR3 as a whole reads CASGTLAGGSTDTQYF.

This clone has at least ten counts. CDR3 bases read: TGTGCCAGCAGCAGCGGAGGGAAACGTCCCACAGATACG. It yields the protein CASSSGGKRPTDT. The whole CDR3 protein reads CASSSGGKRPTDTQYF. The gene calls are TRBV7-3 and TRBJ2-3; D may be TRBD2 (6 bases). The read ends 3 residues shy of where the CDR3 ends; the end is completed using the germline J gene. Germline CDR1 SGHTA, CDR2 FQGTGA. Deletions cut 5 bases from V and 2 bases from J, with 17 bases between. The CDR3 has 16 residues.

The sample holds a few counts of this clone. The CDR3 extends 3 residues past the end of the read, so its final part is completed from the germline J gene. The rearrangement uses TRBV20-1 and TRBJ2-1, with D possibly matching TRBD1 (6 bases). Germline CDR1 and CDR2: DFQATT and SNEGSKA (reference sequence). CDR3 length equals 14 residues. V was trimmed by 6 bases and J by 2 bases, leaving 14 bases between them. The CDR3 protein is CSAPRGNPYNEQFF. CDR3 DNA, as far as it was read: TGCAGTGCCCCGAGGGGGAATCCCTACAATGAG.

The sample holds a few counts of this clone. The read halts 3 residues ahead of the CDR3 end, with the missing end drawn from the germline J gene. V usage is TRBV19 and J usage is TRBJ2-7, with D possibly TRBD2 on 5 matching bases. The V gene's germline CDR1 is LNHDA and CDR2 SQIVND (reference sequence). V was shortened by 5 bases and J by 6 bases, with 14 bases between the two germline ends. This CDR3 region has 13 residues. The DNA read from the CDR3 is TGTGCCAGTAGTCCTCGGACTCCCCCCGAG. This codes for CASSPRTPPE. The whole CDR3 reads CASSPRTPPEQYF.

The sample holds many counts of this clone. Read data end 3 residues before the CDR3 end; the end is taken from the germline J gene. The chain joins TRBV30 to TRBJ1-5; 7 bases line up with TRBD1. Germline-derived CDR1 and CDR2 are GTSNPN and SVGIG (reference sequence). This CDR3 has 18 residues. The V segment lost 5 bases and the J segment 1 base; nucleotides outside the gene matches: 17. CDR3 loop: CAWGTGTAASRSNQPQHF. CDR3 DNA, as far as it was read: TGTGCCTGGGGAACCGGGACAGCGGCCTCTCGGAGCAATCAGCCC.

This clone was counted at least ten times. The CDR3 end is not reached by the read, which stops 3 residues before it; the germline J gene fills it in. This chain uses TRBV20-1 with TRBJ2-1; maybe TRBD1 (5 bases). Trimming left V 4 bases short and J 8 bases short, with 18 bases between. The CDR3 is 14 residues long. The germline CDR1 and CDR2 sequences are DFQATT and SNEGSKA (reference sequence). The CDR3 bases that were read are TGCAGTGCTATACCAGGGTCGTATCGCGATGAG. Its protein product is CSAIPGSYRDE. The entire CDR3 is CSAIPGSYRDEQFF.

This clone was recorded many times. The sequenced fragment ends 3 residues before the CDR3 boundary, so the rest is inferred from the germline J gene. The V gene is TRBV19, the J gene TRBJ2-1; 7 nucleotides match TRBD1. CDR1 and CDR2 from the germline V gene are LNHDA and SQIVND (reference sequence). The CDR3 extends over 14 amino acids. V lost 3 bases to trimming and J lost 7 bases; unmatched junction nucleotides: 6. CDR3 DNA (partial): TGTGCCAGTAGTATCGGCACAGGGGTGAATGAG. Translating gives CASSIGTGVNE. The full-length CDR3 reads as CASSIGTGVNEQFF.

This clone was observed many times. The CDR3 goes on 3 residues after the read ends, and that part is filled in from the germline J gene. The V call is TRBV29-1, the J call TRBJ1-2, with 9 positions matching TRBD1. The CDR3 covers 12 residues. V was pared by 4 bases and J by 7 bases, with 4 bases of the junction left unmatched. Germline loops: CDR1 SQVTM, CDR2 ANQGSEA. CDR3 amino acids: CSVGDRAGGYTF. The sequenced part of the CDR3 DNA is TGCAGCGTTGGGGACAGGGCCGGTGGC.

This clone appeared many times. The CDR3 end is not reached by the read, which stops 3 residues before it; the germline J gene fills it in. V and J are TRBV4-1 and TRBJ1-2, with 10 bases fitting TRBD1. This CDR3 is built from 15 residues. CDR1 MGHRA and CDR2 YSYEKL come from the germline V gene. The part of the CDR3 DNA that was read is TGCGCCAGCAGCCAATGGACAGGGGGTACCGTAGGC. Its protein is CASSQWTGGTVG. The complete CDR3 sequence is CASSQWTGGTVGYTF.

Comments on this clone: A much more abundant neighbour one base away suggests this may be a read error. The sequence runs out 3 residues before the end of the CDR3; the remainder is reconstructed from the germline J gene. The sample has other DNA sequences that encode this CDR3 too. The chain recombines TRBV7-9 with TRBJ1-1; D remains ambiguous. The CDR3 loop spans 15 amino acids. The germline CDR1 and CDR2 sequences are SEHNR and FQNEAQ (reference sequence). The CDR3: CASSIRIGEDTEAFF. CDR3 DNA (partial): TGTGCAAGCAGCATACGGATCGGGGAGGACACTGAA.

In its sample, this clone was seen many times. The read falls 3 residues short of the CDR3 end, and the missing part is taken from the germline J gene. The chain links TRBV2 to TRBJ2-1; tentative D call: TRBD1 (7 bases). The V gene lost 1 base and the J gene lost 7 bases, with 17 bases spanning the gap. The CDR3 length is 16 residues. In germline, CDR1 is SNHLY, CDR2 FYNNEI. This chain's CDR3 is CASSEGRGGAGNEQFF. The part of the CDR3 DNA that was read is TGTGCCAGCAGTGAAGGGAGAGGGGGCGCGGGGAATGAG.

This clone was recorded at least ten times. The read falls 3 residues short of the CDR3 end, and the missing part is taken from the germline J gene. V and J are TRBV12-3 or TRBV12-4 and TRBJ1-6, with D uncertain. With 5 bases removed from V and 6 bases from J, the gap between germline ends came to 14 bases. The CDR3 consists of 15 residues. The CDR3 DNA, read in part, is TGTGCCAGCAGTCTTGGAGCAGGATTTAATTCACCC. It codes for CASSLGAGFNSP. The full CDR3 protein is CASSLGAGFNSPLHF.

This clone was seen many times. The read ends 3 residues early relative to the CDR3; the germline J gene fills the gap. The gene calls are TRBV4-1 and TRBJ2-5; D is possibly TRBD1 (6 bases). The CDR3 covers 16 residues. Trimming removed 1 base from V and 4 bases from J, with 16 bases in between. CDR1 and CDR2 from the germline V gene are MGHRA and YSYEKL. This CDR3 reads CASSQGLGQARETQYF. The covered CDR3 bases are TGCGCCAGCAGCCAAGGTCTGGGACAAGCTAGAGAGACC.

This clone was counted at least ten times. CDR3 amino acids: CASSLALAPHEQFF. The sequenced CDR3 bases are TGTGCCAGCAGCTTAGCGCTAGCCCCCCATGAG. The chain combines TRBV7-9 with TRBJ2-1; D perhaps matches TRBD2 (5 bases). The read is 3 residues too short to cover the CDR3 end, so that end is filled in from the germline J gene. Germline V gene data show CDR1 as SEHNR and CDR2 as FQNEAQ (reference sequence). V was trimmed by 0 bases and J by 8 bases, leaving 11 bases between them. The CDR3 sequence is 14 residues long.

This clone was seen a handful of times. The CDR3 extends 3 residues past the end of the read, so its final part is completed from the germline J gene. The J gene is TRBJ2-7, the V gene TRBV10-2; 11 bases fit TRBD2. CDR1 and CDR2 from the germline V gene are WSHSY and SAAADI. V was pared by 2 bases and J by 2 bases, with 5 bases of the junction left unmatched. The CDR3 covers 16 residues. The covered CDR3 bases are TGCGCCAGCAGTGAGGCTAGCGGGGGGCGGGCCTACGAG. Translated: CASSEASGGRAYE. The CDR3 reads in full as CASSEASGGRAYEQYF.

This clone was found many times. The CDR3 end is not reached by the read, which stops 3 residues before it; the germline J gene fills it in. V gene TRBV2 combines with J gene TRBJ1-4, with D perhaps TRBD1 (6 bases). The V and J ends lost 3 bases and 5 bases respectively, with 16 bases between them. This CDR3 has 16 amino acids. Germline V gene sequence: CDR1 SNHLY, CDR2 FYNNEI. CDR3 DNA (partial): TGTGCCAGCAGTGACAGGGGCGGAATTTCCAATGAAAAA. It translates to CASSDRGGISNEK. The CDR3 in full is CASSDRGGISNEKLFF.

This clone was observed at least ten times. The CDR3 end is not reached by the read, which stops 3 residues before it; the germline J gene fills it in. The chain links TRBV10-3 to TRBJ2-5; 7 nucleotides agree with TRBD2. The CDR3 runs to 16 residues. Trimming removed 1 base from V and 1 base from J; junction bases left unmatched: 6. Germline V gives CDR1 ENHRY, CDR2 SYGVKD. The CDR3 reads CAISEFSGASQETQYF. The DNA read from the CDR3 is TGTGCCATCAGTGAGTTCAGCGGGGCCTCCCAAGAGACC.

There are many counts of this clone. The sequence runs out 3 residues before the end of the CDR3; the remainder is reconstructed from the germline J gene. The V gene is TRBV19, the J gene TRBJ1-3; D is ambiguous. The CDR3 covers 15 residues. The V gene's germline CDR1 is LNHDA and CDR2 SQIVND (reference sequence). V was shortened by 5 bases and J by 0 bases, with 11 bases between the two germline ends. CDR3 sequence: CASSYSSFSGNTIYF. CDR3 DNA, as far as it was read: TGTGCCAGTAGTTACAGTTCCTTCTCTGGAAACACC.

This clone was detected ten times or more. The DNA ends 3 residues before the CDR3 does, and the rest of the CDR3 is filled in from the germline J gene. The genes are TRBV18 and TRBJ2-3; 8 bases line up with TRBD2. This CDR3 is built from 16 residues. Germline trimming cut 1 base from V and 1 base from J; bases unmatched to any gene: 4. Germline V gene data show CDR1 as KGHSH and CDR2 as LQKENI. Partial CDR3 DNA: TGTGCCAGCTCACCACTAGCGGGATCTGGCACAGATACG. Translation: CASSPLAGSGTDT. The CDR3 in its entirety is CASSPLAGSGTDTQYF.

This clone turned up a few times. The read terminates 3 residues ahead of where the CDR3 ends, so the germline J gene completes it. V usage is TRBV7-6 and J usage is TRBJ2-3; a possible D gene is TRBD2 (5 bases). CDR3 size: 16 residues. Trimming shortened V by 1 base and J by 5 bases, and 16 bases separated the two germline ends. Germline V gene lookup returns CDR1 SGHVS and CDR2 FNYEAQ. CDR3: CASSLGRRTGLDTQYF. CDR3 DNA, as far as it was read: TGTGCCAGCAGCTTAGGACGCAGGACTGGGCTAGATACG.

This clone was detected many times. The CDR3 end lies 3 residues beyond the end of the read and is filled in from the germline J gene. This chain connects TRBV30 to TRBJ1-1; D is perhaps TRBD1 (5 bases). The CDR3 totals 11 residues. The germline V and J ends were trimmed by 2 bases and 7 bases, with 8 bases remaining between them. CDR1 and CDR2 (germline): GTSNPN, SVGIG (reference sequence). CDR3 amino acids: CAWSRQIEAFF. The sequenced part of the CDR3 DNA is TGTGCCTGGAGTAGACAGATTGAA. The full variable domain, completed using reference TRBV30 and TRBJ1-1, is SQTIHQWPATLVQPVGSPLSLECTVEGTSNPNLYWYRQAAGRGLQLLFYSVGIGQISSEVPQNLSASRPQDRQFILSSKKLLLSDSGFYLCAWSRQIEAFFGQGTRLTVV.

This clone was found many times. The read halts 3 residues ahead of the CDR3 end, with the missing end drawn from the germline J gene. The J gene is TRBJ2-7, the V gene TRBV7-3; TRBD1 matches 9 bases. Trimming at V came to 2 bases and at J to 6 bases, leaving 5 bases not matched to a gene. The germline V gene encodes CDR1 SGHTA and CDR2 FQGTGA. This CDR3 is 14 amino acids long. This CDR3 is CASSLVGQGTEQYF. CDR3 DNA, as far as it was read: TGTGCCAGCAGCTTAGTGGGACAGGGAACCGAG. Variable domain in full (rest from reference TRBV7-3 and TRBJ2-7): GAGVSQTPSNKVTEKGKYVELRCDPISGHTALYWYRQSLGQGPEFLIYFQGTGAADDSGLPNDRFFAVRPEGSVSTLKIQRTERGDSAVYLCASSLVGQGTEQYFGPGTRLTVT.

This clone was found many times. The sequence runs out 3 residues before the end of the CDR3; the remainder is reconstructed from the germline J gene. This chain links TRBV20-1 with TRBJ2-5; no reliable D call. V dropped 6 bases and J dropped 2 bases, with 16 bases sitting between them. The CDR3 covers 14 residues. The V gene's germline CDR1 is DFQATT and CDR2 SNEGSKA (reference sequence). The CDR3 sequence is CSAGRRQLQETQYF. The DNA read from the CDR3 is TGCAGTGCGGGCCGACGGCAGTTACAAGAGACC.

This clone was recorded many times. The read ends 3 residues shy of where the CDR3 ends; the end is completed using the germline J gene. The V call is TRBV30, the J call TRBJ2-3, with TRBD2 identical over 7 bases. Germline CDR1 reads GTSNPN; CDR2 reads SVGIG (reference sequence). The CDR3 loop spans 15 amino acids. The junction had 6 bases not matched to a gene; V was cut back by 3 bases and J by 0 bases. The CDR3: CAWSLAASSTDTQYF. The CDR3 bases that were read are TGTGCCTGGAGCCTAGCGGCTTCAAGCACAGATACG.

This clone was recorded many times. CDR3 sequence reads: CASSDTGTSAPEQFF. The CDR3 bases that were read are TGTGCCAGCAGCGATACAGGGACTAGCGCTCCTGAG. The chain joins TRBV7-6 to TRBJ2-1, with 10 nucleotides matching TRBD2. The DNA ends 3 residues before the CDR3 does, and the rest of the CDR3 is filled in from the germline J gene. This CDR3 spans 15 amino acids. V shed 5 bases and J 9 bases; nucleotides not matched to a gene: 10. Germline V gene lookup returns CDR1 SGHVS and CDR2 FNYEAQ.

CDR3 bases read: TGTGCCAGCAGGCTTAGAATTATAGCGGGAGGGCCGATGAATGAG. It codes for CASRLRIIAGGPMNE. In full, the CDR3 is CASRLRIIAGGPMNEQFF. The rearrangement uses TRBV2 and TRBJ2-1; TRBD2 matches at 11 bases. The read stops 3 residues short of the end of the CDR3; the missing end is completed from the germline J gene. The germline V gene encodes CDR1 SNHLY and CDR2 FYNNEI. The trim removed 6 bases at V and 7 bases at J, leaving 17 bases unmatched. The CDR3 sequence is 18 residues long. Variable domain in full (rest from reference TRBV2 and TRBJ2-1): EPEVTQTPSHQVTQMGQEVILRCVPISNHLYFYWYRQILGQKVEFLVSFYNNEISEKSEIFDDQFSVERPDGSNFTLKIRSTKLEDSAMYFCASRLRIIAGGPMNEQFFGPGTRLTVL.

This clone appeared many times. The read terminates 3 residues ahead of where the CDR3 ends, so the germline J gene completes it. The gene calls are TRBV19 and TRBJ1-1, with D maybe TRBD1 (6 bases). Between the trimmed V and J ends, which lost 5 bases and 4 bases, there was a span of 14 bases. The length of the CDR3 is 14 residues. CDR1 is LNHDA, CDR2 SQIVND, per germline (reference sequence). This CDR3 reads CASSQTGASTEAFF. The sequenced CDR3 bases are TGTGCCAGTAGTCAGACAGGAGCGAGCACTGAA.

In its sample, this clone was seen a few times. The read terminates 3 residues ahead of where the CDR3 ends, so the germline J gene completes it. The rearrangement links TRBV10-3 to TRBJ2-7; 10 nucleotides line up with TRBD2. J lost 3 bases, V lost 11 bases, and 7 bases had no gene match. The germline V gene has CDR1 ENHRY and CDR2 SYGVKD. There are 13 residues in the CDR3. The sequenced part of the CDR3 DNA is TGTGCCCTAGCGGGAGACACAGGCTACGAG. Translating gives CALAGDTGYE. In full, the CDR3 reads CALAGDTGYEQYF.

In its sample, this clone was seen many times. The read terminates 3 residues ahead of where the CDR3 ends, so the germline J gene completes it. V and J are TRBV5-1 and TRBJ2-5, with 7 bases matching TRBD1. V shed 0 bases and J 5 bases; nucleotides not matched to a gene: 4. The germline gives CDR1 SGHRS, CDR2 YFSETQ. The CDR3 has 14 amino acids. The CDR3 DNA, read in part, is TGCGCCAGCAGCTTGGGTTTACAGGGGGAGACC. Translated: CASSLGLQGET. The full CDR3 protein is CASSLGLQGETQYF.